Here is one T cell receptor beta chain with its context. The data are from a study of blood T cell repertoires in COVID-19. Libraries were prepared by immunoSEQ multiplex PCR; TCRdb keeps only in-frame clonotypes and omits some of them. The data show roughly 190,000 clones, more than 70% seen once. This CDR3 is 13 amino acids long. V was clipped by 8 bases and J by 5 bases; unmatched bases: 8. The V gene's germline CDR1 is MDHEN and CDR2 SYDVKM. Sequenced: peripheral blood. This clonotype was sampled from a woman between 40 and 55 years old who had recovered from COVID-19. The chain links TRBV28 to TRBJ1-1, with 7 bases aligning to TRBD1. CDR3 coding DNA: TGTGCCAGCCACGTACAGGGACAGACTGAAGCTTTCTTT. It translates to CASHVQGQTEAFF.